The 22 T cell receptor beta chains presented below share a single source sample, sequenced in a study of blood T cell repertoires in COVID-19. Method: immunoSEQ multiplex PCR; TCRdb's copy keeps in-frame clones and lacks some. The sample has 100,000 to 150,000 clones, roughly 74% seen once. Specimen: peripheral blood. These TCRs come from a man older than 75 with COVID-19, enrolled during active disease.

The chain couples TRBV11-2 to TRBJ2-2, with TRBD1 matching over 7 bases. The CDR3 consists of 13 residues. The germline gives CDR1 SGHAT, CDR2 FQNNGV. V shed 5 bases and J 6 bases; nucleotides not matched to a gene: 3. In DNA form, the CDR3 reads TGTGCCAGCAGCAATGACAGGGCCGGGGAGCTGTTTTTT. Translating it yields CASSNDRAGELFF.

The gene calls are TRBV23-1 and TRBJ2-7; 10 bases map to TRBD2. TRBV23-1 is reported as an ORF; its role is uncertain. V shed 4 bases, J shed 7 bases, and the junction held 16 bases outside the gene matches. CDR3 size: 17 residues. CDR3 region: CASSPRPGSGRAREQYF. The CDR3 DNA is TGCGCCAGCAGTCCTCGCCCTGGAAGCGGGAGGGCGCGTGAGCAGTACTTC.

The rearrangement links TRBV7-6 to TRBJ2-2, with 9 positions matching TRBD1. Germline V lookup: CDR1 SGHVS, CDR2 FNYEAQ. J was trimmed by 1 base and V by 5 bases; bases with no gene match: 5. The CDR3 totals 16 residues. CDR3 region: CASSHRGQGNTGELFF. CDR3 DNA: TGTGCCAGCAGCCATAGGGGACAGGGGAACACCGGGGAGCTGTTTTTT.

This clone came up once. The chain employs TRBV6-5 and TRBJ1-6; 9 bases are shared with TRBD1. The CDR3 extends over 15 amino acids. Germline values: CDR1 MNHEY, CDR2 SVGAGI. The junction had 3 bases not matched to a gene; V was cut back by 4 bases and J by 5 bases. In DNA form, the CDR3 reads TGTGCCAGCAGTTTCGGGACAGGGAATAATTCACCCCTCCACTTT. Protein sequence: CASSFGTGNNSPLHF.

CDR3 amino acids: CASSQKGQAGANSPLHF. In DNA, the CDR3 is TGCGCCAGCAGCCAAAAGGGACAGGCGGGGGCGAATTCACCCCTCCACTTT. The chain joins TRBV4-1 to TRBJ1-6; TRBD1 matches 8 bases. CDR3 length: 17 amino acids. The J segment lost 7 bases and the V segment lost 2 bases, leaving 10 bases of the junction unmatched. Germline loops: CDR1 MGHRA, CDR2 YSYEKL.

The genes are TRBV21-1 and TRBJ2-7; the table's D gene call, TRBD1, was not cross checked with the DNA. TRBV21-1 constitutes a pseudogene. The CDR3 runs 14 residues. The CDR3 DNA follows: TGTGCCAGCAGCAAAGGAGGACATCCCTACGAGCAGTACTTC. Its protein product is CASSKGGHPYEQYF.

The CDR3 nucleotides read TGTGCCAGCAGCTTGGGACTAGCGGGAGTGGTCATCCCCTACGAGCAGTACTTC. Its protein product is CASSLGLAGVVIPYEQYF. The rearrangement joins TRBV5-6 to TRBJ2-7; 12 bases agree with TRBD2. CDR3 length: 18 amino acids. V lost 0 bases, J lost 2 bases, and 9 bases stayed unmatched. The germline V gene encodes CDR1 SGHDT and CDR2 YYEEEE.

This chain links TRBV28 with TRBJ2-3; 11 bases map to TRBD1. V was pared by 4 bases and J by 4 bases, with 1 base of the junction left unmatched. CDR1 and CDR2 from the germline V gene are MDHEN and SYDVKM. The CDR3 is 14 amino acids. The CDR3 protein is CASSWGQGADTQYF. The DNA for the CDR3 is TGTGCCAGCAGTTGGGGACAGGGGGCAGATACGCAGTATTTT.

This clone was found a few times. In nucleotides, the CDR3 is TGTGCCAGCAGCGGGGCTGGGGGCCTTGTCTCTGGAAACACCATATATTTT. Protein sequence: CASSGAGGLVSGNTIYF. The chain couples TRBV7-2 to TRBJ1-3, with D possibly TRBD1 on 6 matching bases. This CDR3 is built from 17 residues. The germline V gene encodes CDR1 SGHTA and CDR2 FQGNSA. V lost 5 bases, J lost 0 bases, and 17 bases lay in between.

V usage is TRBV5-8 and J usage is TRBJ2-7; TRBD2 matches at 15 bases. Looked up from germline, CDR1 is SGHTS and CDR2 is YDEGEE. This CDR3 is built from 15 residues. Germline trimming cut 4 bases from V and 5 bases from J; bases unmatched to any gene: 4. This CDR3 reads CASSGLAGGWNEQYF. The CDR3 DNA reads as TGTGCCAGCAGCGGACTAGCGGGAGGGTGGAACGAGCAGTACTTC.

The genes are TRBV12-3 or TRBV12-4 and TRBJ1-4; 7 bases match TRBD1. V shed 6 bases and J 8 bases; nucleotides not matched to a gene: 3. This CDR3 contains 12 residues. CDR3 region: CASRGQSEKLFF. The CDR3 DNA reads TGTGCCAGCAGGGGACAGTCGGAAAAACTGTTTTTT.

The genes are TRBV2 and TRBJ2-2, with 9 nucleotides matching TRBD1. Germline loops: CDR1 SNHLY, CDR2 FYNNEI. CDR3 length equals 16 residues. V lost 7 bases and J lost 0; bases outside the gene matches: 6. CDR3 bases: TGTGCCAGCAATTTACAGGGGGCTGCGAACACCGGGGAGCTGTTTTTT. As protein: CASNLQGAANTGELFF.

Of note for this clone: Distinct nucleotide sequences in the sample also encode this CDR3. CDR3 residues: CASSYSRQGSYGYTF. CDR3 nucleotides: TGTGCCAGCAGTTACTCACGACAGGGGTCCTATGGCTACACCTTC. V usage is TRBV6-5 and J usage is TRBJ1-2, with TRBD1 matching over 8 bases. The trim removed 0 bases at V and 4 bases at J, leaving 4 bases unmatched. Germline-derived CDR1 and CDR2 are MNHEY and SVGAGI. The CDR3 is 15 amino acids.

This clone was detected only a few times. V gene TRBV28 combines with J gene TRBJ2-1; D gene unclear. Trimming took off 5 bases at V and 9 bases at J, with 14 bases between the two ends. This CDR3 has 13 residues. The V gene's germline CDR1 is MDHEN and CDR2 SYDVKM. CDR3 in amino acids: CASSPQTTIEQFF. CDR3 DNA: TGTGCCAGCAGTCCTCAGACGACAATTGAGCAGTTCTTC.

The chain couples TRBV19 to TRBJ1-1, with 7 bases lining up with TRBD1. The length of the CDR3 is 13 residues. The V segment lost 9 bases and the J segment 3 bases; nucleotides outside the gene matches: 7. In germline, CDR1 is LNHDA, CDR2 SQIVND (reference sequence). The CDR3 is CASTGQPHTEAFF. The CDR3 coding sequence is TGTGCCAGCACGGGACAGCCACACACTGAAGCTTTCTTT.

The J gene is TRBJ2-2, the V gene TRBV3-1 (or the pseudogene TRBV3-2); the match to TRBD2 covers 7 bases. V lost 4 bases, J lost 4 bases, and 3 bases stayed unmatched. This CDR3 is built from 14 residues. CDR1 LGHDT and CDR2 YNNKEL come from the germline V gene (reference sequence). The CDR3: CASSLTSPTGELFF. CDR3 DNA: TGTGCCAGCAGCCTGACTAGCCCCACCGGGGAGCTGTTTTTT.

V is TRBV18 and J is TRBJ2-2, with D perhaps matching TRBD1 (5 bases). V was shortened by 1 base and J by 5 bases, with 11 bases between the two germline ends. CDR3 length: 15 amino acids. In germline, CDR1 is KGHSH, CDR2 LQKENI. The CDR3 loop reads CASSPRRQGTGELFF. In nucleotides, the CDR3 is TGTGCCAGCTCACCACGAAGGCAGGGAACCGGGGAGCTGTTTTTT.

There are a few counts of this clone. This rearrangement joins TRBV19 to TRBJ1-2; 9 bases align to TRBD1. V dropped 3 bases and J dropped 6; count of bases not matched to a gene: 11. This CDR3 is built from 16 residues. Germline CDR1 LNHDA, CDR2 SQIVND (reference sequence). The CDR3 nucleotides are TGTGCCAGTAGTATGGGGAACAGGGGGCTGAGGAATGGCTACACCTTC. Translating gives CASSMGNRGLRNGYTF.

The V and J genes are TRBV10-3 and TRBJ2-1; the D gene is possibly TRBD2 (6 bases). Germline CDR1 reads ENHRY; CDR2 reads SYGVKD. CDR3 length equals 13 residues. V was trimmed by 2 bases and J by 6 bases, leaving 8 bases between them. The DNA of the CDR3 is TGTGCCATCAGTGAGCGGGAGACCAATGAGCAGTTCTTC. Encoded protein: CAISERETNEQFF.

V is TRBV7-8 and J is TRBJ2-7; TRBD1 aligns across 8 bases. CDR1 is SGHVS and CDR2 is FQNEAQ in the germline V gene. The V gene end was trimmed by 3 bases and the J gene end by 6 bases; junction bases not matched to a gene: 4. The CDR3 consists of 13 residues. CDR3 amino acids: CASSFDRGGEQYF. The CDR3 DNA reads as TGTGCCAGCAGCTTTGACAGGGGTGGCGAGCAGTACTTC.

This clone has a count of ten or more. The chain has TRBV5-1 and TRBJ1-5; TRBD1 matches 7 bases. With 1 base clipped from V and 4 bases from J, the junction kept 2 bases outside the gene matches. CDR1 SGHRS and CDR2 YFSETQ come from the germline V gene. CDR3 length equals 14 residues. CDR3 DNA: TGCGCCAGCAGCTTGATGACAGGGAATCAGCCCCAGCATTTT. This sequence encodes CASSLMTGNQPQHF.

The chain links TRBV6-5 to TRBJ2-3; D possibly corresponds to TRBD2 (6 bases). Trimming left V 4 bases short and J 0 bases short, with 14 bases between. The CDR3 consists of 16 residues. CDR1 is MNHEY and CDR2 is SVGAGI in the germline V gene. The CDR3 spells CASSSAGGGSTDTQYF. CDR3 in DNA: TGTGCCAGCAGTTCGGCCGGGGGTGGTAGCACAGATACGCAGTATTTT.